The 22 T cell receptor beta chains in this list originate from one sample, sequenced in a study of blood T cell repertoires in COVID-19. Profiling relied on immunoSEQ multiplex PCR, and the TCRdb table lists in-frame clones only, not all of them. The sample lists about 220,000 clones, about 79% occurring once. Input material: PBMCs or T cells enriched from blood (not recorded which). The receptors were gathered from an older woman who had recovered from COVID-19.

The J gene is TRBJ2-1, the V gene TRBV19; D might be TRBD2 (7 bases). This CDR3 contains 15 residues. Germline-derived CDR1 and CDR2 are LNHDA and SQIVND (reference sequence). Trimming removed 3 bases from V and 2 bases from J, with 11 bases in between. CDR3 coding DNA: TGTGCCAGTAGTATTGAGGGGGGGCCCTACAATGAGCAGTTCTTC. Protein: CASSIEGGPYNEQFF.

Regarding this clone: Other DNA variants within this sample encode the same CDR3. This chain joins TRBV2 and TRBJ2-3; 7 positions match TRBD2. CDR1 and CDR2 from the germline V gene are SNHLY and FYNNEI. V was clipped by 4 bases and J by 6 bases; unmatched bases: 1. The CDR3 covers 12 residues. The CDR3 region is CASSVGGDTQYF. The CDR3 bases are TGTGCCAGCAGTGTGGGAGGGGATACGCAGTATTTT.

The J gene is TRBJ1-1, the V gene TRBV6-2 or TRBV6-3; 10 nucleotides match TRBD1. The germline V gene encodes CDR1 MNHEY and CDR2 SVGEGT. The CDR3 extends over 14 amino acids. V lost 6 bases, J lost 5 bases, and 6 bases stayed unmatched. The CDR3 bases are TGTGCCAGCAGCCGACAGGGGGCGAGGACTGAAGCTTTCTTT. Protein product: CASSRQGARTEAFF.

This clone was found a few times. V is TRBV2 and J is TRBJ1-4; 7 nucleotides align to TRBD1. Unmatched junction bases numbered 4, after V lost 1 base and J lost 8 bases. The CDR3 totals 14 residues. The V gene's germline CDR1 is SNHLY and CDR2 FYNNEI. In DNA form, the CDR3 reads TGTGCCAGCAGTGAAGACAGGGGTAGGGAAAAACTGTTTTTT. Protein sequence: CASSEDRGREKLFF.

The chain recombines TRBV6-2 or TRBV6-3 with TRBJ1-2, with D tentatively TRBD1 (5 bases). This CDR3 has 14 residues. The germline V gene encodes CDR1 MNHEY and CDR2 SVGEGT. V lost 6 bases and J lost 8, with 19 bases in between. CDR3 coding DNA: TGTGCCAGCAGCCCCGTACGGGCTCCAGGGGGCTACACCTTC. Protein product: CASSPVRAPGGYTF.

The chain links TRBV19 to TRBJ1-2; 7 positions match TRBD1. Germline V gene sequence: CDR1 LNHDA, CDR2 SQIVND (reference sequence). The CDR3 spans 15 residues. With 1 base clipped from V and 7 bases from J, the junction kept 9 bases outside the gene matches. CDR3 coding DNA: TGTGCCAGTAGTATAGTCGACAGGGTAGGAGTTGGCTACACCTTC. Translating gives CASSIVDRVGVGYTF.

The chain employs TRBV27 and TRBJ2-7, with TRBD1 identical over 9 bases. Germline V gene sequence: CDR1 MNHEY, CDR2 SMNVEV (reference sequence). The CDR3 totals 18 residues. V lost 6 bases, J lost 3 bases, and 18 bases stayed unmatched. The CDR3 nucleotides read TGTGCCAGCAGAGCTCGGGACAGGGCCTCAACCACTAACTACGAGCAGTACTTC. Translating it yields CASRARDRASTTNYEQYF.

The chain employs TRBV19 and TRBJ1-2, with D possibly matching TRBD1 (5 bases). This CDR3 is built from 13 residues. The V gene's germline CDR1 is LNHDA and CDR2 SQIVND (reference sequence). V lost 3 bases and J lost 4, with 9 bases in between. CDR3 region: CASSMEGSYGYTF. CDR3 DNA sequence: TGTGCCAGTAGTATGGAGGGGTCCTATGGCTACACCTTC.

This chain links TRBV11-2 with TRBJ2-1, with 7 bases aligning to TRBD2. V was clipped by 7 bases and J by 4 bases; unmatched bases: 10. CDR1 and CDR2 (germline): SGHAT, FQNNGV. The CDR3 is 15 amino acids. CDR3 sequence reads: CASNFRGEGYNEQFF. CDR3 in DNA: TGTGCCAGCAACTTTAGAGGGGAGGGGTACAATGAGCAGTTCTTC.

This clone was picked up a small number of times. The J gene is TRBJ1-2, the V gene TRBV30; D possibly corresponds to TRBD1 (5 bases). Germline V CDR1 and CDR2: GTSNPN, SVGIG (reference sequence). The V gene lost 3 bases and the J gene lost 2 bases, with 13 bases spanning the gap. This CDR3 spans 14 amino acids. In DNA form, the CDR3 reads TGTGCCTGGAGAGCAAGGGGCCCAAACTATGGCTACACCTTC. Protein product: CAWRARGPNYGYTF.

The rearrangement uses TRBV19 and TRBJ1-1; D gene ambiguous. There are 15 residues in the CDR3. Germline values: CDR1 LNHDA, CDR2 SQIVND (reference sequence). The V gene lost 6 bases and the J gene lost 5 bases, with 19 bases spanning the gap. The CDR3 DNA reads TGTGCCAGTAGAAAGACCGACTTACCCGGGACTGAAGCTTTCTTT. Protein sequence: CASRKTDLPGTEAFF.

The V and J genes are TRBV29-1 and TRBJ2-3; 9 bases align to TRBD1. The CDR3 sequence is 16 residues long. CDR1 is SQVTM, CDR2 ANQGSEA, per germline. J gave up 4 bases and V 1 base, and 9 bases lay outside the gene matches. CDR3: CSVEGRTGDVPDTQYF. For the CDR3, the DNA is TGCAGCGTTGAAGGCCGGACAGGGGATGTCCCAGATACGCAGTATTTT.

The chain carries TRBV5-1 and TRBJ2-1; 7 bases align to TRBD1. V was pared by 0 bases and J by 6 bases, with 3 bases of the junction left unmatched. This CDR3 comprises 14 residues. In germline, CDR1 is SGHRS, CDR2 YFSETQ. Written as DNA, the CDR3 is TGCGCCAGCAGCTTGGAGACAGGGATCAATGAGCAGTTCTTC. Residues: CASSLETGINEQFF. Together with reference TRBV5-1 and TRBJ2-1, the CDR3 gives the full variable domain: KAGVTQTPRYLIKTRGQQVTLSCSPISGHRSVSWYQQTPGQGLQFLFEYFSETQRNKGNFPGRFSGRQFSNSRSEMNVSTLELGDSALYLCASSLETGINEQFFGPGTRLTVL.

In its sample, this clone was seen a few times. The chain couples TRBV19 to TRBJ2-7; TRBD2 aligns across 7 bases. The CDR3 is 15 amino acids. Germline V gives CDR1 LNHDA, CDR2 SQIVND (reference sequence). Germline trimming cut 6 bases from V and 5 bases from J; bases unmatched to any gene: 13. For the CDR3, the DNA is TGTGCCAGTAGGAATCCGGGAGGCCCCCTAAACGAGCAGTACTTC. This codes for CASRNPGGPLNEQYF. The variable domain in full, completed from reference TRBV19 and TRBJ2-7, reads DGGITQSPKYLFRKEGQNVTLSCEQNLNHDAMYWYRQDPGQGLRLIYYSQIVNDFQKGDIAEGYSVSREKKESFPLTVTSAQKNPTAFYLCASRNPGGPLNEQYFGPGTRLTVT.

The V and J genes are TRBV6-5 and TRBJ1-5; a possible D gene is TRBD1 (5 bases). CDR3 size: 14 residues. Germline V gene data show CDR1 as MNHEY and CDR2 as SVGAGI. V was shortened by 2 bases and J by 5 bases, with 10 bases between the two germline ends. In DNA, the CDR3 is TGTGCCAGCAGTTACGACAGAGGCTATCAGCCCCAGCATTTT. Translation gives CASSYDRGYQPQHF.

At least ten counts were recorded for this clone. The CDR3 loop reads CASSMGSSGNTIYF. CDR3 coding DNA: TGTGCCAGTAGTATGGGCAGCTCTGGAAACACCATATATTTT. The chain recombines TRBV19 with TRBJ1-3, with no clear D. V was shortened by 3 bases and J by 0 bases, with 6 bases between the two germline ends. Germline CDR1 LNHDA, CDR2 SQIVND (reference sequence). The length of the CDR3 is 14 residues.

The V gene is TRBV28, the J gene TRBJ2-1, with TRBD2 matching 10 bases. The CDR3 sequence is 16 residues long. J gave up 0 bases and V 7 bases, and 6 bases lay outside the gene matches. In germline, CDR1 is MDHEN, CDR2 SYDVKM. CDR3: CASKASGGSSYNEQFF. CDR3 nucleotide sequence: TGTGCCAGCAAGGCTAGCGGGGGTAGCTCCTACAATGAGCAGTTCTTC.

This chain joins TRBV5-1 and TRBJ2-1, with 7 nucleotides matching TRBD2. J was trimmed by 7 bases and V by 7 bases; bases with no gene match: 11. This CDR3 region has 14 residues. In germline, CDR1 is SGHRS, CDR2 YFSETQ. DNA for the CDR3: TGCGCCAGCGCTACGGGACTCGGGGGGAATGAGCAGTTCTTC. This codes for CASATGLGGNEQFF.

The rearrangement uses TRBV10-3 and TRBJ2-7; 8 bases are shared with TRBD1. The germline CDR1 and CDR2 sequences are ENHRY and SYGVKD. V gave up 8 bases and J gave up 4 bases; unmatched junction bases: 7. This CDR3 has 13 amino acids. The CDR3 protein is CAIQSQGAYEQYF. CDR3 coding DNA: TGTGCCATCCAGTCTCAGGGGGCGTACGAGCAGTACTTC.

The chain combines TRBV13 with TRBJ1-6, with 8 bases fitting TRBD1. V shed 2 bases, J shed 11 bases, and the junction held 5 bases outside the gene matches. The CDR3 loop spans 14 amino acids. The germline gives CDR1 PRHDT, CDR2 FYEKMQ (reference sequence). Here the CDR3 reads CASSLRDRLTPLHF. CDR3 nucleotides: TGTGCCAGCAGCTTACGGGACAGGCTAACACCCCTCCACTTT.

The chain uses TRBV7-9 and TRBJ2-1, with 8 nucleotides matching TRBD2. CDR1 SEHNR and CDR2 FQNEAQ come from the germline V gene (reference sequence). V dropped 7 bases and J dropped 9; count of bases not matched to a gene: 17. The length of the CDR3 is 16 residues. The CDR3 reads CASIRAGVNSAGEQFF. The CDR3, as DNA: TGTGCCAGCATCCGAGCGGGAGTTAATTCAGCTGGTGAGCAGTTCTTC.

The chain links TRBV5-5 to TRBJ1-1; 7 bases line up with TRBD1. V was clipped by 4 bases and J by 4 bases; unmatched bases: 10. Per the germline V gene, CDR1 is SGHKS and CDR2 is YYEKEE (reference sequence). This CDR3 comprises 15 residues. CDR3 sequence (DNA): TGTGCCAGCAGCCGCACCGACAGGGATGGCACTGAAGCTTTCTTT. Protein product: CASSRTDRDGTEAFF.